Listed here are 32 T cell receptor beta chains from one sample, sequenced in a study of OX40 agonist ivuxolimab in advanced cancers. Here immunoSEQ multiplex PCR was the method, and the copy in TCRdb shows in-frame clones only, minus some. The sample carries about 21,000 clones, about 86% recorded once. The sequencing used CD4+ or CD8+ T cells sorted from blood, collected in a trial of the OX40 agonist ivuxolimab. The receptors originated from an adult with an advanced solid tumor such as melanoma, head and neck, liver or kidney cancer.

The rearrangement joins TRBV5-1 to TRBJ2-1, with 8 bases lining up with TRBD1. The germline CDR1 and CDR2 sequences are SGHRS and YFSETQ. Unmatched junction bases numbered 6, after V lost 1 base and J lost 6 bases. The CDR3 contains 15 residues. The DNA for the CDR3 is TGCGCCAGCAGCTTGATGCAGGGGGCCTTCAATGAGCAGTTCTTC. Encoded protein: CASSLMQGAFNEQFF. The variable domain in full, with the rest retrieved from reference TRBV5-1 and TRBJ2-1, is KAGVTQTPRYLIKTRGQQVTLSCSPISGHRSVSWYQQTPGQGLQFLFEYFSETQRNKGNFPGRFSGRQFSNSRSEMNVSTLELGDSALYLCASSLMQGAFNEQFFGPGTRLTVL.

The chain has TRBV19 and TRBJ1-2, with 9 bases matching TRBD1. The J segment lost 8 bases and the V segment lost 8 bases, leaving 6 bases of the junction unmatched. The CDR3 loop spans 12 amino acids. Germline CDR1 is LNHDA and CDR2 is SQIVND (reference sequence). The CDR3 reads CASFTGGGGYTF. In DNA, the CDR3 is TGTGCCAGTTTTACAGGGGGCGGCGGCTACACCTTC.

In its sample, this clone was seen once. This chain connects TRBV11-1 to TRBJ1-1; the D gene is possibly TRBD1 (5 bases). CDR1 is SGHAT, CDR2 FQDESV, per germline (reference sequence). Trimming removed 5 bases from V and 1 base from J, with 11 bases in between. This CDR3 has 14 amino acids. The CDR3 here is CASSPGQKNTEAFF. DNA for the CDR3: TGTGCCAGCAGCCCCGGACAAAAGAACACTGAAGCTTTCTTT.

The V and J genes are TRBV28 and TRBJ2-1; tentatively, D is TRBD1 or TRBD2 (5 bases each). CDR1 and CDR2 (germline): MDHEN, SYDVKM. The CDR3 extends over 15 amino acids. Trimming took 0 bases from V and 10 from J, leaving 16 bases between them. The CDR3 nucleotides read TGTGCCAGCAGTTTATGGGGGGAGCGAAAGCCGGAGCAGTTCTTC. Translating it yields CASSLWGERKPEQFF.

The DNA of the CDR3 is TGCGCCAGCAGCCAAGATAATTCGGGTACCGGCTACACCTTC. As protein: CASSQDNSGTGYTF. This chain joins TRBV4-3 and TRBJ1-2; D is unresolved. Deletions cut 0 bases from V and 8 bases from J, with 13 bases between. The CDR3 spans 14 residues. CDR1 and CDR2 (germline): LGHNA, YSLEER.

The chain is built from TRBV19 and TRBJ1-1; tentatively, D is TRBD1 (5 bases). The CDR3 loop spans 15 amino acids. The germline gives CDR1 LNHDA, CDR2 SQIVND (reference sequence). The ends were cut back, 5 bases at V and 0 bases at J, with 13 bases in the middle. The CDR3 bases are TGTGCCAGTAGTGCGGTGGGACGACTGAACACTGAAGCTTTCTTT. It yields the protein CASSAVGRLNTEAFF.

The chain combines TRBV7-8 with TRBJ1-4, with D tentatively TRBD1 (5 bases). The CDR3 consists of 15 residues. Trimming pared 5 bases from V and 8 bases from J, leaving 18 bases between. Per germline, CDR1 SGHVS and CDR2 FQNEAQ. CDR3 sequence (DNA): TGTGCCAGCAGCCCTACAGAGGCCCAGGGAGAAAAACTGTTTTTT. Amino acid sequence: CASSPTEAQGEKLFF.

J is TRBJ1-5 and V is TRBV7-2; D gene uncertain. The germline gives CDR1 SGHTA, CDR2 FQGNSA. V lost 5 bases, J lost 4 bases, and 9 bases lay in between. The CDR3 covers 13 residues. CDR3 amino acids: CASSPSGNQPQHF. Written as DNA, the CDR3 is TGTGCCAGCAGCCCCTCGGGGAATCAGCCCCAGCATTTT.

The chain carries TRBV2 and TRBJ2-1; a possible D gene is TRBD1 (6 bases). Germline CDR1 and CDR2: SNHLY and FYNNEI. Trimming stripped 2 bases from V and 9 bases from J, with 11 bases between. This CDR3 is built from 13 residues. The DNA of the CDR3 is TGTGCCAGCAGTGAAAAAGGGGGTGGTGAGCAGTTCTTC. This translates into CASSEKGGGEQFF.

The chain couples TRBV6-4 to TRBJ2-6; D is ambiguous. The CDR3 runs 15 residues. Deletions cut 6 bases from V and 2 bases from J, with 11 bases between. CDR1 is MRHNA and CDR2 is SNTAGT in the germline V gene. CDR3 amino acids: CASSAGFTGANVLTF. CDR3 DNA sequence: TGTGCCAGCAGCGCCGGGTTTACTGGGGCCAACGTCCTGACTTTC.

This rearrangement joins TRBV6-6 to TRBJ2-7; 9 bases are a match to TRBD2. This CDR3 contains 15 residues. The germline CDR1 and CDR2 sequences are MNHNY and SVGAGI (reference sequence). V was clipped by 4 bases and J by 0 bases; unmatched bases: 4. For the CDR3, the DNA is TGTGCCAGCAGTTTGACTAGCGGTCCCTCCTACGAGCAGTACTTC. Residues: CASSLTSGPSYEQYF.

The rearrangement joins TRBV5-1 to TRBJ2-7, with D perhaps given as TRBD1 or TRBD2 (5 bases each). The V gene lost 0 bases and the J gene lost 3 bases, with 19 bases spanning the gap. This CDR3 has 17 amino acids. Germline CDR1 SGHRS, CDR2 YFSETQ. The DNA for the CDR3 is TGCGCCAGCAGCTTGGACCGCGACAGTCGGGAAAACTACGAGCAGTACTTC. Protein: CASSLDRDSRENYEQYF.

This clone appeared once. The chain carries TRBV11-3 and TRBJ2-1; 8 bases align to TRBD2. Germline lookup yields CDR1 SGHNT and CDR2 YENEEA. V lost 2 bases to trimming and J lost 9 bases; unmatched junction nucleotides: 6. This CDR3 is 14 amino acids long. CDR3 bases: TGTGCCAGCAGCTTAACGGGGGGGCCCGGTGAGCAGTTCTTC. Protein: CASSLTGGPGEQFF.

The rearrangement uses TRBV7-3 and TRBJ2-2; D gene uncertain. V lost 3 bases, J lost 1 base, and 6 bases lay in between. This CDR3 contains 14 residues. Germline V lookup: CDR1 SGHTA, CDR2 FQGTGA. The CDR3 DNA reads as TGTGCCAGCAGCTTCGAGCGGAACACCGGGGAGCTGTTTTTT. Translating gives CASSFERNTGELFF. Variable domain in full (rest from reference TRBV7-3 and TRBJ2-2): GAGVSQTPSNKVTEKGKYVELRCDPISGHTALYWYRQSLGQGPEFLIYFQGTGAADDSGLPNDRFFAVRPEGSVSTLKIQRTERGDSAVYLCASSFERNTGELFFGEGSRLTVL.

In DNA, the CDR3 is TGCAGCGCCGGGGATACAGCGTACCTAACTAATGAAAAACTGTTTTTT. Its protein is CSAGDTAYLTNEKLFF. The chain combines TRBV29-1 with TRBJ1-4; the D is unclear. CDR1 is SQVTM and CDR2 is ANQGSEA in the germline V gene. The CDR3 consists of 16 residues. The V gene lost 7 bases and the J gene lost 1 base, with 19 bases spanning the gap. The complete variable domain, with remaining parts taken from reference TRBV29-1 and TRBJ1-4, reads SAVISQKPSRDICQRGTSLTIQCQVDSQVTMMFWYRQQPGQSLTLIATANQGSEATYESGFVIDKFPISRPNLTFSTLTVSNMSPEDSSIYLCSAGDTAYLTNEKLFFGSGTQLSVL.

This rearrangement joins TRBV27 to TRBJ1-4; perhaps TRBD1 as D (5 bases). This CDR3 region has 15 residues. Trimming cost V 1 base and J 8 bases, with 14 bases left between them. Germline values: CDR1 MNHEY, CDR2 SMNVEV (reference sequence). The CDR3 DNA sequence: TGTGCCAGCAGTTTATTTGGGGGGTATGGGGAAAAACTGTTTTTT. Residues: CASSLFGGYGEKLFF.

About this clone: At one end the junction does not follow the germline gene, possibly because of a read error. This chain uses TRBV5-1 with TRBJ2-1; TRBD1 matches at 7 bases. The CDR3 has 14 residues. Germline values: CDR1 SGHRS, CDR2 YFSETQ. CDR3 sequence reads: CANSQSGGLSEQFF. In DNA, the CDR3 is TGCGCCAACAGCCAATCAGGGGGTTTGAGTGAGCAGTTCTTC.

A word on this clone: Mismatch with germline at one junction end may stem from a read error. Written as DNA, the CDR3 is TGTGCCAGCACCTCCGGGACAGGGGTACCGGTCGTACACTTC. This encodes CASTSGTGVPVVHF. This chain joins TRBV6-6 and TRBJ2-7, with TRBD1 matching over 10 bases. Germline CDR1 is MNHNY and CDR2 is SVGAGI (reference sequence). This CDR3 spans 14 amino acids.

This chain uses TRBV30 with TRBJ1-4; 7 bases are a match to TRBD1. The CDR3 sequence is 14 residues long. The germline V gene encodes CDR1 GTSNPN and CDR2 SVGIG (reference sequence). V was pared by 6 bases and J by 5 bases, with 9 bases of the junction left unmatched. Written as DNA, the CDR3 is TGTGCCTGCTTGCAACCGGGACAGAATGAAAAACTGTTTTTT. Its translation: CACLQPGQNEKLFF. Together with reference TRBV30 and TRBJ1-4, the CDR3 gives the full variable domain: SQTIHQWPATLVQPVGSPLSLECTVEGTSNPNLYWYRQAAGRGLQLLFYSVGIGQISSEVPQNLSASRPQDRQFILSSKKLLLSDSGFYLCACLQPGQNEKLFFGSGTQLSVL.

The rearrangement uses TRBV9 and TRBJ2-1; D is unresolved. V lost 0 bases, J lost 4 bases, and 11 bases lay in between. Germline assignment: CDR1 SGDLS and CDR2 YYNGEE. This CDR3 region has 15 residues. In DNA form, the CDR3 reads TGTGCCAGCAGCGTAGGGGCAGGCTTGTACAATGAGCAGTTCTTC. It encodes CASSVGAGLYNEQFF. Variable domain in full (rest from reference TRBV9 and TRBJ2-1): DSGVTQTPKHLITATGQRVTLRCSPRSGDLSVYWYQQSLDQGLQFLIQYYNGEERAKGNILERFSAQQFPDLHSELNLSSLELGDSALYFCASSVGAGLYNEQFFGPGTRLTVL.

Worth noting for this clone: The junction departs from the called germline gene at one end, perhaps through a read error. The CDR3 nucleotides are TGCGCCAGCAGCCAATCGGGACAGGGGGAGATTTTGGTTTTT. It encodes CASSQSGQGEILVF. V usage is TRBV4-3 and J usage is TRBJ1-4, with TRBD1 identical over 11 bases. The germline V gene encodes CDR1 LGHNA and CDR2 YSLEER. The CDR3 has 14 amino acids.

On this clone itself: Compared with germline, one end of the junction differs, possibly owing to a read error. The chain couples TRBV28 to TRBJ1-1; D gene ambiguous. This CDR3 is built from 13 residues. Germline loops: CDR1 MDHEN, CDR2 SYDVKM. The CDR3, as DNA: TGTGCCAGCAGTAATAGTATGAACGCTGAAGCTTTCTTT. Its protein is CASSNSMNAEAFF.

This chain joins TRBV28 and TRBJ2-3, with 8 bases identical to TRBD2. V was pared by 4 bases and J by 0 bases, with 3 bases of the junction left unmatched. CDR1 and CDR2 from the germline V gene are MDHEN and SYDVKM. The CDR3 is made up of 15 amino acids. CDR3 DNA: TGTGCCAGCAGTTCGGGGGGGCTTAGCACAGATACGCAGTATTTT. Translation: CASSSGGLSTDTQYF.

The J gene is TRBJ1-2, the V gene TRBV5-5; D is unresolved. The germline V gene encodes CDR1 SGHKS and CDR2 YYEKEE (reference sequence). The CDR3 has 14 residues. V gave up 0 bases and J gave up 6 bases, with 12 bases separating them. CDR3 region: CASSLVSMVHGYTF. The CDR3 DNA reads TGTGCCAGCAGCTTGGTCAGTATGGTCCATGGCTACACCTTC.

The chain combines TRBV20-1 with TRBJ2-7; weak D call: TRBD2 (6 bases). CDR1 and CDR2 from the germline V gene are DFQATT and SNEGSKA (reference sequence). V lost 3 bases, J lost 9 bases, and 12 bases lay in between. The CDR3 covers 11 residues. The CDR3 is CSASARGLQYF. The CDR3 region has the DNA TGCAGTGCTAGTGCTCGGGGGTTGCAGTACTTC.

The rearrangement links TRBV19 to TRBJ2-7; 12 bases are a match to TRBD2. Germline loops: CDR1 LNHDA, CDR2 SQIVND (reference sequence). The J segment lost 1 base and the V segment lost 5 bases, leaving 3 bases of the junction unmatched. This CDR3 spans 15 amino acids. The CDR3 bases are TGTGCCAGTAGTTTGACTAGCGGGGGTTCCTACGAGCAGTACTTC. The encoded protein is CASSLTSGGSYEQYF. The full variable domain, its missing parts supplied by reference TRBV19 and TRBJ2-7, is DGGITQSPKYLFRKEGQNVTLSCEQNLNHDAMYWYRQDPGQGLRLIYYSQIVNDFQKGDIAEGYSVSREKKESFPLTVTSAQKNPTAFYLCASSLTSGGSYEQYFGPGTRLTVT.

The rearrangement joins TRBV14 to TRBJ1-1; weak D call: TRBD1 (5 bases). Trimming left V 1 base short and J 7 bases short, with 13 bases between. CDR1 SGHDN and CDR2 FVKESK come from the germline V gene. This CDR3 comprises 14 residues. The CDR3 here is CASSQVVWGDEAFF. The CDR3 nucleotides read TGTGCCAGCAGCCAAGTGGTATGGGGGGATGAAGCTTTCTTT.

The chain couples TRBV28 to TRBJ2-3; 12 bases are shared with TRBD2. V shed 5 bases, J shed 4 bases, and the junction held 7 bases outside the gene matches. From germline, CDR1 is MDHEN and CDR2 SYDVKM. This CDR3 has 16 amino acids. Here the CDR3 reads CASSPPSGGAPDTQYF. CDR3 coding DNA: TGTGCCAGCAGTCCACCTAGCGGGGGGGCTCCAGATACGCAGTATTTT.

The chain couples TRBV19 to TRBJ1-5; no clear D gene. The length of the CDR3 is 16 residues. V shed 1 base and J shed 3 bases, with 13 bases lying between them. Per the germline V gene, CDR1 is LNHDA and CDR2 is SQIVND (reference sequence). CDR3 sequence (DNA): TGTGCCAGTAGTATAGGAAAGCTCCGAGACAATCAGCCCCAGCATTTT. Translated, it gives CASSIGKLRDNQPQHF.

DNA for the CDR3: TGTGCCAGCAGTGCAGGGGGTATTAGCAATCAGCCCCAGCATTTT. Translated: CASSAGGISNQPQHF. The J gene is TRBJ1-5, the V gene TRBV6-1; 7 bases match TRBD1. Unmatched junction bases numbered 3, after V lost 4 bases and J lost 0 bases. This CDR3 is 15 amino acids long. The germline V gene encodes CDR1 MNHNS and CDR2 SASEGT.

The chain is built from TRBV7-9 and TRBJ1-6; D is unresolved. Germline V gives CDR1 SEHNR, CDR2 FQNEAQ (reference sequence). The V gene lost 1 base and the J gene lost 0 bases, with 10 bases spanning the gap. The CDR3 is made up of 17 amino acids. The CDR3 DNA follows: TGTGCCAGCAGCTTAGAAGACCGGAGCTCCTATAATTCACCCCTCCACTTT. It codes for CASSLEDRSSYNSPLHF.

V usage is TRBV18 and J usage is TRBJ1-6; 8 bases align to TRBD1. The CDR3 extends over 16 amino acids. Per the germline V gene, CDR1 is KGHSH and CDR2 is LQKENI. V lost 3 bases, J lost 10 bases, and 11 bases stayed unmatched. This CDR3 reads CASSPAPTGGESPLHF. In nucleotides, the CDR3 is TGTGCCAGCTCACCCGCCCCCACAGGGGGAGAATCACCCCTCCACTTT.